This TCR beta chain was sequenced for a study of identical twins. Overall study findings and caveats: Abundant cord blood beta clonotypes carried fewer insertions; memory repertoires showed none. For out-of-frame alpha sequences shared by twins, low generation probability was in excess.

Germline lookup yields CDR1 LNHDA and CDR2 SQIVND (reference sequence). Trimming cost V 4 bases and J 5 bases, with 11 bases left between them. The CDR3 extends over 14 amino acids. With respect to this clonotype: Its antigen is unknown.

TCRdb redid the calling of the 5' RACE reads with MiXCR, one entry per CDR3 protein. The table lists around 680,000 distinct CDR3 sequences, 8.5% to 9.5% of them singletons. These sequences were also reported in another study, on yellow fever vaccine responses in identical twins. That work states: As reported, the vaccine T cell response of twins seemed partly convergent and partly personalized.

This TCR was sampled from a woman aged 18 to 35 in good health. Sequenced: PBMCs. The chain is built from TRBV19 and TRBJ2-2; tentatively, D is TRBD2 (5 bases). CDR3 sequence (DNA): TGTGCCAGTAGTAAAACGACGGGGACCGGGGAGCTGTTTTTT. It is translated as CASSKTTGTGELFF.